Listed below are T cell receptor beta chains from one sample, sequenced in a study of chemoradiotherapy in HPV16-positive cancers. Generated by immunoSEQ multiplex PCR, the TCRdb table keeps only in-frame clones and is missing some. Altogether about 53,000 clones are present, 90% being singletons, with the ten largest covering 3% to 4%. The source material was blood, sampled from a patient who underwent chemoradiotherapy. Every receptor here comes from a human donor with HPV-associated anogenital cancer. The CDR3 runs from the conserved cysteine through the conserved F or W. D genes are given only for firm matches. Size is omitted from some rows. Given values are once, few, many or a class for expanded clones.

d_gene	abundance	v_gene	j_gene	CDR3aa	CDR3nt
-	-	TRBV7-8	TRBJ1-3	CASSSSRQSYSGNTIYF	TGTGCCAGCAGCTCGAGTAGACAGAGCTACTCTGGAAACACCATATATTTT
-	-	TRBV5-3	TRBJ2-7	CARSLGGRTYEQYF	TGTGCCAGAAGCTTGGGGGGTAGGACCTACGAGCAGTACTTC
TRBD1	-	TRBV6-5	TRBJ1-2	CASSRTGGRGYTF	TGTGCCAGCAGTCGAACAGGGGGCCGAGGCTACACCTTC
-	-	TRBV5-1	TRBJ2-2	CASSLQDKSTGELFF	TGCGCCAGCAGCTTACAGGACAAATCCACCGGGGAGCTGTTTTTT
TRBD1	-	TRBV29-1	TRBJ1-2	CSVSPTRGLFNYGYTF	TGCAGCGTCTCCCCCACGAGGGGGCTCTTTAACTATGGCTACACCTTC
TRBD2	few	TRBV11-1	TRBJ2-5	CASSLITSGRSETQYF	TGTGCCAGCAGCTTAATCACTAGCGGGAGGTCTGAGACCCAGTACTTC
-	once	TRBV5-4	TRBJ2-7	CASSLAKREQYF	TGTGCCAGCAGCTTAGCCAAGAGGGAGCAGTACTTC
-	-	TRBV12-5	TRBJ1-1	CASGLGLNTEAFF	TGTGCTAGTGGTTTGGGGCTGAACACTGAAGCTTTCTTT
TRBD2	-	TRBV27	TRBJ2-1	CASRRLALDSYNEQFF	TGTGCCAGCAGACGACTAGCGTTGGACTCCTACAATGAGCAGTTCTTC
-	-	TRBV5-1	TRBJ2-3	CASSLNGRDTQYF	TGCGCCAGCAGCTTGAATGGGAGAGATACGCAGTATTTT
TRBD2	-	TRBV7-9	TRBJ2-7	CASNKVPGGYEQYF	TGTGCCAGCAACAAAGTACCGGGGGGCTACGAGCAGTACTTC
TRBD2	-	TRBV11-2	TRBJ2-5	CASTQGASGSQKTQYF	TGTGCCAGCACCCAGGGGGCTAGCGGGAGTCAAAAGACCCAGTACTTC
TRBD2	-	TRBV7-2	TRBJ2-7	CASSEASGRTEQYF	TGTGCCAGCAGCGAGGCCAGCGGGAGAACTGAGCAGTACTTC